This record covers a single TCR beta chain. These data are taken from a study of blood T cell repertoires in COVID-19. Across the study: The United States, Italy and Spain were the sources of the acute and convalescent COVID-19 samples. Sample material is recorded as cDNA or gDNA derived from T cells, B-cell-depleted T cells, or PBMCs.

The data were produced by immunoSEQ multiplex PCR, yet TCRdb's version contains in-frame clones alone and is incomplete. The profile shows approximately 96,000 clones, over 70% of them singletons. CDR1 is MNHEY and CDR2 is SVGAGI in the germline V gene. Germline trimming cut 2 bases from V and 7 bases from J; bases unmatched to any gene: 13. The CDR3 runs 16 residues. The sample comprised peripheral blood. The J gene is TRBJ1-2, the V gene TRBV6-5; 7 bases are a match to TRBD1. This clonotype originated in a woman of 80 years or more with acute or convalescent COVID-19. The CDR3 DNA sequence: TGTGCCAGCAGTTACAACGCCCAGGGGGGTACAGTTGGCTACACCTTC. It codes for CASSYNAQGGTVGYTF.